These 2 T cell receptor beta chains came from one sample sequenced in a study of cytomegalovirus exposure and HLA in healthy donors. Both 60 Vbeta primers and 13 Jbeta primers went into the PCR. The table came from immunoSEQ multiplex PCR; TCRdb's copy has only in-frame clones and leaves some out. The sample lists roughly 200,000 clones, roughly 85% seen once, with 2% to 2.5% in the top ten. Sequenced input: PBMCs. The receptors shown here come from a woman aged 45 to 65 in good health and CMV-seronegative.

The rearrangement links TRBV25-1 to TRBJ1-4; no clear D gene. V lost 0 bases and J 7 bases, leaving 18 bases between the germline ends. This CDR3 contains 17 residues. The germline V gene has CDR1 MGHDK and CDR2 SYGVNS. The CDR3 sequence: CASSEYNGEVNVEKLFF. CDR3 bases: TGTGCCAGCAGTGAATACAACGGAGAAGTTAACGTTGAAAAACTGTTTTTT.

V gene TRBV28 combines with J gene TRBJ2-1; 10 nucleotides line up with TRBD2. Germline V gives CDR1 MDHEN, CDR2 SYDVKM. The CDR3 loop spans 14 amino acids. V lost 6 bases, J lost 14 bases, and 13 bases stayed unmatched. The CDR3 bases are TGTGCCAGCAGCCCTATAGCGGGAGGCCGTCCGGAGTTCTTC. It translates to CASSPIAGGRPEFF.